The subject of this entry is one T cell receptor beta chain. The PCR employed 60 Vbeta primers together with 13 Jbeta primers. The method was immunoSEQ multiplex PCR; TCRdb's version includes in-frame clones alone and lacks a portion of them. The sample has around 180,000 clones; roughly 88% are singletons. This specimen belongs to a study of cytomegalovirus exposure and HLA in healthy donors. Study context: Genotyping showed roughly 83% of a few hundred donors falling in the Caucasian-associated ancestry cluster.

Sequences were obtained from PBMCs. The TCR was taken from a boy younger than 10 in good health and CMV-seronegative.

DNA of the CDR3: TGTGCCAGCAGTGATAGGGGTCTTACCTACGAGCAGTACGTC. Translation gives CASSDRGLTYEQYV. This rearrangement joins TRBV6-1 to TRBJ2-7, with a weak D call TRBD1 (5 bases). Trimming pared 3 bases from V and 2 bases from J, leaving 11 bases between. The CDR3 totals 14 residues. The V gene's germline CDR1 is MNHNS and CDR2 SASEGT.